This T cell receptor beta chain was captured in a study of shared clonotypes between healthy human individuals. On this clone itself: Its antigen remains unknown.

CDR1 is PRHDT, CDR2 FYEKMQ, per germline (reference sequence). This CDR3 has 16 residues. V gave up 4 bases and J gave up 2 bases, with 16 bases separating them. Findings of the study overall: For naive CD4 cells, 4% to 6% of clonotypes were shared across a handful of donors. Tissue TCR repertoires likely differ from these blood-only repertoires.

Once extracted for a subset, genomic DNA was divided evenly among several immunoSEQ plates. Libraries were prepared by immunoSEQ multiplex PCR; TCRdb keeps only in-frame clonotypes and omits some of them. The sample has approximately 1.5 million clones, approximately 98% seen once. CD45RA+ naive and CD45RA-negative memory subsets were separated from CD4+ cells. The TCR sequence derives from a man aged 25 to 40 in good health. The sample taken for sequencing was naive CD4+ T cells sorted from blood. Subset specified: CD45RA+ positively selected. This chain joins TRBV13 and TRBJ2-3, with no clear D. CDR3 protein: CASSWSTWEHTDTQYF. CDR3 nucleotides: TGTGCCAGCAGCTGGTCTACCTGGGAACACACAGATACGCAGTATTTT.